The 3 T cell receptor beta chains below come from one sample, sequenced in a study of OX40 agonist ivuxolimab in advanced cancers. The protocol was immunoSEQ multiplex PCR, while the TCRdb copy is restricted to in-frame clones and leaves out a portion. In the table there are some 45,000 clones, 85% to 90% of which are singletons. The sample consisted of CD4+ or CD8+ T cells sorted from blood, taken in a trial of the OX40 agonist ivuxolimab. The receptors were gathered from an adult with an advanced solid tumor such as melanoma, head and neck, liver or kidney cancer.

This rearrangement joins TRBV7-6 to TRBJ2-5; perhaps D is TRBD1 or TRBD2 (5 bases each). Trimming cost V 0 bases and J 5 bases, with 16 bases left between them. Germline CDR1 reads SGHVS; CDR2 reads FNYEAQ. The CDR3 contains 16 residues. In DNA, the CDR3 is TGTGCCAGCAGCTTAGCATCCCTACTAGAGGGGGAGACCCAGTACTTC. It is translated as CASSLASLLEGETQYF. The full variable domain, its missing parts supplied by reference TRBV7-6 and TRBJ2-5, is GAGVSQSPRYKVTKRGQDVALRCDPISGHVSLYWYRQALGQGPEFLTYFNYEAQQDKSGLPNDRFSAERPEGSISTLTIQRTEQRDSAMYRCASSLASLLEGETQYFGPGTRLLVL.

This chain connects TRBV5-1 to TRBJ2-5; D is perhaps TRBD1 (6 bases). This CDR3 has 14 residues. CDR1 is SGHRS and CDR2 is YFSETQ in the germline V gene. The V end was cut by 5 bases, the J end by 2 bases, with 13 bases between. The CDR3 sequence: CASSTGQTQETQYF. Here the CDR3 DNA reads TGCGCCAGCAGTACCGGACAGACGCAAGAGACCCAGTACTTC. The full variable domain, with the rest looked up from reference TRBV5-1 and TRBJ2-5, is KAGVTQTPRYLIKTRGQQVTLSCSPISGHRSVSWYQQTPGQGLQFLFEYFSETQRNKGNFPGRFSGRQFSNSRSEMNVSTLELGDSALYLCASSTGQTQETQYFGPGTRLLVL.

This clone occurred a few times. The chain couples TRBV9 to TRBJ1-1, with D hard to call. CDR3 length: 13 amino acids. The V gene lost 0 bases and the J gene lost 4 bases, with 7 bases spanning the gap. The germline CDR1 and CDR2 sequences are SGDLS and YYNGEE. DNA for the CDR3: TGTGCCAGCAGCGTAGGTGCAGGCACTGAAGCTTTCTTT. Protein product: CASSVGAGTEAFF.